This TCR beta chain was captured by sequencing in a study of T cell responses to AZD1222 COVID-19 vaccine. Overall study: Second doses at about 4 or about 12 weeks were pooled. Regarding the study as a whole: Across the whole spike, CD4 TCRs peaked at regions 160-218 and 743-854.

As concerns this clone: As yet, its antigen is unknown.

Assay used: immunoSEQ multiplex PCR; TCRdb lists only in-frame clones, some missing. This table holds approximately 46,000 clones, approximately 80% found once. V was pared by 2 bases and J by 10 bases, with 15 bases of the junction left unmatched. This CDR3 is built from 16 residues. CDR1 and CDR2 (germline): KGHSH, LQKENI. The rearrangement joins TRBV18 to TRBJ1-1; 8 bases are a match to TRBD1. The source material was peripheral blood, sampled on day 0 of AZD1222 vaccination. The receptor comes from an adult in good health. The CDR3 bases are TGTGCCAGCTCACCATGGACCGGGACAGGAACTCAGATAGCTTTCTTT. It specifies CASSPWTGTGTQIAFF.